This T cell receptor (beta chain) was identified in a study of brain metastases from non-small cell lung cancer. Trimming took 3 bases from V and 1 from J, leaving 9 bases between them. The germline gives CDR1 KGHDR, CDR2 SFDVKD. The CDR3 contains 15 residues. To note about this clone: What it binds is not known.

Study outcomes and limitations: Paired brain metastases and primary tumors largely shared TCR repertoires. In over 55% of brain metastases, T-cell clones were expanded compared with matched primary tumors. Brain metastases had lower T-cell infiltration than primary tumors.

Some clones are missing from TCRdb's copy, which holds only in-frame ones; the method was immunoSEQ multiplex PCR. The data contain about 16,000 clones, about four fifths of them singletons. V is TRBV24-1 and J is TRBJ1-3; D is unclear. The receptor was isolated from a donor aged 40 or over with non-small cell lung cancer. Material for sequencing was primary lung tumor tissue. Here the CDR3 DNA reads TGTGCCACCAGTGATACTATCTCTTCTGGAAACACCATATATTTT. It specifies CATSDTISSGNTIYF.